The 20 T cell receptor beta chains in this list originate from one sample, sequenced in a study of T cell responses to AZD1222 COVID-19 vaccine. Data came from immunoSEQ multiplex PCR; TCRdb stores just in-frame clones and leaves some out. Of 200,000 or so clones listed, approximately 90% are singletons. Source: peripheral blood, taken on day 0 of AZD1222 vaccination. These receptor sequences come from an adult in good health.

The chain employs TRBV27 and TRBJ1-6; tentative D call: TRBD1 (6 bases). With 5 bases removed from V and 2 bases from J, the gap between germline ends came to 10 bases. The CDR3 is made up of 15 amino acids. Per the germline V gene, CDR1 is MNHEY and CDR2 is SMNVEV (reference sequence). CDR3 coding DNA: TGTGCCAGCAGTCCAACAGGGCCCTATAATTCACCCCTCCACTTT. Translated: CASSPTGPYNSPLHF.

The rearrangement joins TRBV25-1 to TRBJ2-7; possible D gene TRBD1, 6 bases. V was shortened by 3 bases and J by 0 bases, with 9 bases between the two germline ends. Per germline, CDR1 MGHDK and CDR2 SYGVNS. The CDR3 totals 14 residues. Here the CDR3 DNA reads TGTGCCAGCAGTGATCACAGGGTCTCCTACGAGCAGTACTTC. This sequence encodes CASSDHRVSYEQYF.

The J gene is TRBJ2-4, the V gene TRBV7-9; 7 positions agree with TRBD2. Germline lookup yields CDR1 SEHNR and CDR2 FQNEAQ (reference sequence). V dropped 4 bases and J dropped 7; count of bases not matched to a gene: 7. CDR3 length equals 14 residues. The CDR3 bases are TGTGCCAGCAGCTCCAAGGGAGGGGAGAACATTCAGTACTTC. Amino acids: CASSSKGGENIQYF.

The chain combines TRBV7-6 with TRBJ2-3; 7 bases are shared with TRBD2. Germline V gene lookup returns CDR1 SGHVS and CDR2 FNYEAQ. The V and J ends lost 5 bases and 2 bases, in that order; junction bases with no gene match: 13. The CDR3 is made up of 17 amino acids. CDR3 sequence: CASSARGLQKDTDTQYF. CDR3 coding DNA: TGTGCCAGCAGCGCGCGGGGGTTACAGAAGGACACAGATACGCAGTATTTT.

This chain connects TRBV7-3 to TRBJ1-1; D might be TRBD1 (6 bases). The CDR3 is 13 amino acids. The V end was cut by 4 bases, the J end by 10 bases, with 16 bases between. The germline V gene encodes CDR1 SGHTA and CDR2 FQGTGA. CDR3 in amino acids: CASSSQQGLSAFF. The CDR3 nucleotides are TGTGCCAGCAGCTCACAACAGGGTTTGTCAGCTTTCTTT. The full variable domain, rest sourced from reference TRBV7-3 and TRBJ1-1, is GAGVSQTPSNKVTEKGKYVELRCDPISGHTALYWYRQSLGQGPEFLIYFQGTGAADDSGLPNDRFFAVRPEGSVSTLKIQRTERGDSAVYLCASSSQQGLSAFFGQGTRLTVV.

The chain couples TRBV28 to TRBJ2-3, with D perhaps matching TRBD1 (5 bases). The V end was cut by 5 bases, the J end by 5 bases, with 17 bases between. Germline CDR1 and CDR2: MDHEN and SYDVKM. This CDR3 has 15 amino acids. CDR3 nucleotides: TGTGCCAGCAGTACGACCGAGCACAGGATAGATACGCAGTATTTT. Translated, it gives CASSTTEHRIDTQYF.

The genes are TRBV7-9 and TRBJ1-2; D uncertain. The germline V and J ends were trimmed by 1 base and 0 bases, with 6 bases remaining between them. Germline V lookup: CDR1 SEHNR, CDR2 FQNEAQ (reference sequence). The CDR3 has 14 residues. In DNA form, the CDR3 reads TGTGCCAGCAGCTTAGACGGCTCTAACTATGGCTACACCTTC. As protein: CASSLDGSNYGYTF.

The chain employs TRBV6-2 or TRBV6-3 and TRBJ2-7, with no clear D. The V end lost 2 bases, the J end lost 2 bases, and 13 bases lay between the germline ends. Looked up from germline, CDR1 is MNHEY and CDR2 is SVGEGT. This CDR3 is built from 15 residues. CDR3 in amino acids: CASSYQQATTYEQYF. CDR3 sequence (DNA): TGTGCCAGCAGTTACCAGCAGGCCACAACCTACGAGCAGTACTTC.

The gene calls are TRBV21-1 and TRBJ2-7. TRBV21-1 is a pseudogene locus. The CDR3 contains 16 residues. In nucleotides, the CDR3 is TGTGCCAGCAGCGCTCGCCGACTAGGGGGTATCTACGAGCAGTACTTC. This translates into CASSARRLGGIYEQYF.

The chain links TRBV11-2 to TRBJ1-5; a weak D match, TRBD1 (6 bases). The V gene lost 5 bases and the J gene lost 10 bases, with 21 bases spanning the gap. The V gene's germline CDR1 is SGHAT and CDR2 FQNNGV. CDR3 length: 15 residues. CDR3 residues: CASSGHPGADRPQHF. In DNA, the CDR3 is TGTGCCAGCAGCGGACATCCGGGGGCGGATCGCCCCCAGCATTTT.

The chain recombines TRBV6-5 with TRBJ1-5; the D is unclear. The CDR3 runs to 15 residues. With 2 bases removed from V and 0 bases from J, the gap between germline ends came to 8 bases. Germline V gene sequence: CDR1 MNHEY, CDR2 SVGAGI. The CDR3 region has the DNA TGTGCCAGCAGTTACAGTACATATAGCAATCAGCCCCAGCATTTT. This codes for CASSYSTYSNQPQHF.

As concerns this clone: Its ends do not fully match the called genes, so a read error is possible. The J gene is TRBJ2-5, the V gene TRBV4-1, with 12 bases identical to TRBD2. Germline CDR1 reads MGHRA; CDR2 reads YSYEKL. The CDR3 contains 16 residues. CDR3 sequence reads: CASNQGRLAGEETQYF. DNA for the CDR3: TGCGCCAGCAACCAAGGACGACTAGCGGGAGAAGAGACCCAGTACTTC.

This sequence joins TRBV5-1 and TRBJ2-2; 9 bases map to TRBD1. This CDR3 spans 15 amino acids. V lost 0 bases and J lost 5; bases outside the gene matches: 2. Germline loops: CDR1 SGHRS, CDR2 YFSETQ. The CDR3 reads CASSLVGQGTGELFF. In DNA, the CDR3 is TGCGCCAGCAGCTTGGTTGGACAGGGGACCGGGGAGCTGTTTTTT.

This chain links TRBV6-6 with TRBJ1-5, with D possibly TRBD1 on 6 matching bases. The CDR3 extends over 13 amino acids. Germline V gene lookup returns CDR1 MNHNY and CDR2 SVGAGI (reference sequence). V lost 8 bases and J lost 0, with 8 bases in between. The CDR3 sequence: CASRQDSNQPQHF. The CDR3 nucleotides are TGTGCCAGCCGACAGGATAGCAATCAGCCCCAGCATTTT.

V usage is TRBV27 and J usage is TRBJ1-4; D is uncertain. With 9 bases removed from V and 4 bases from J, the gap between germline ends came to 15 bases. Germline CDR1 MNHEY, CDR2 SMNVEV (reference sequence). This CDR3 has 14 residues. The CDR3 loop reads CASSPRSFNEKLFF. DNA of the CDR3: TGTGCCAGTTCCCCAAGGAGCTTTAATGAAAAACTGTTTTTT.

The gene calls are TRBV5-1 and TRBJ2-2, with D unresolved. The V gene's germline CDR1 is SGHRS and CDR2 YFSETQ. With 4 bases removed from V and 1 base from J, the gap between germline ends came to 14 bases. The CDR3 loop spans 16 amino acids. The CDR3 region is CASSLHQDLNTGELFF. The DNA of the CDR3 is TGCGCCAGCAGCCTACATCAGGATCTGAACACCGGGGAGCTGTTTTTT. Complete variable domain (other parts from reference TRBV5-1 and TRBJ2-2): KAGVTQTPRYLIKTRGQQVTLSCSPISGHRSVSWYQQTPGQGLQFLFEYFSETQRNKGNFPGRFSGRQFSNSRSEMNVSTLELGDSALYLCASSLHQDLNTGELFFGEGSRLTVL.

This chain uses TRBV5-8 with TRBJ2-2; D is unresolved. Trimming took off 0 bases at V and 3 bases at J, with 9 bases between the two ends. The CDR3 spans 15 residues. CDR1 and CDR2 from the germline V gene are SGHTS and YDEGEE. This CDR3 reads CASSLGARYTGELFF. The CDR3 bases are TGTGCCAGCAGCTTGGGGGCGAGGTACACCGGGGAGCTGTTTTTT.

The gene calls are TRBV28 and TRBJ2-7; D might be TRBD2 (5 bases). V lost 3 bases and J lost 3, with 6 bases in between. CDR1 and CDR2 (germline): MDHEN, SYDVKM. The CDR3 sequence is 12 residues long. The CDR3 is CASSLRVYEQYF. CDR3 DNA: TGTGCCAGCAGTTTGAGGGTCTACGAGCAGTACTTC.

Details on this clone: This specimen includes other DNA sequences encoding the same CDR3. The CDR3, as DNA: TGTGCCAGCAGCCGACAGTACGAGCAGTACTTC. Protein product: CASSRQYEQYF. This chain connects TRBV12-3 or TRBV12-4 to TRBJ2-7; D may be TRBD1 (5 bases). The CDR3 is 11 residues long. The V end was cut by 6 bases, the J end by 4 bases, with 7 bases between.

On this clone itself: The same CDR3 is also encoded by other DNA sequences in this sample. The chain recombines TRBV28 with TRBJ1-4, with 9 nucleotides matching TRBD1. The V gene end was trimmed by 5 bases and the J gene end by 0 bases; junction bases not matched to a gene: 1. The germline V gene has CDR1 MDHEN and CDR2 SYDVKM. The CDR3 loop spans 15 amino acids. The CDR3 coding sequence is TGTGCCAGCAGTACAGGGGGCGCAACTAATGAAAAACTGTTTTTT. Its protein product is CASSTGGATNEKLFF.